This is a list of T cell receptor beta chains from one sample in a study of blood T cell repertoires in COVID-19. The data were produced by immunoSEQ multiplex PCR, yet TCRdb's version contains in-frame clones alone and is incomplete. The sample yields under 100,000 clones, about four fifths seen once. The sequenced sample was peripheral blood. Receptor source: a man aged 55 to 70 with acute or convalescent COVID-19. The CDR3 runs from the conserved cysteine through the conserved F or W. D genes are given only for firm matches. Clone size is shown for a subset of rows, as once, few, many or a class of expanded clone.

. | TRBJ2-7 | TRBD2 | TRBV28 | CASSVAGTSGSYEQYF | TGTGCCAGCAGTGTTGCCGGGACTAGCGGATCCTACGAGCAGTACTTC
. | TRBJ1-1 | TRBD1 | TRBV7-8 | CASSLGGQGAGKAFF | TGTGCCAGCAGCTTAGGTGGACAGGGGGCCGGTAAAGCTTTCTTT
. | TRBJ2-1 | TRBD2 | TRBV7-2 | CASSLTSGRGGEQFF | TGTGCCAGCAGCTTAACTAGCGGGAGAGGAGGTGAGCAGTTCTTC
. | TRBJ1-2 | TRBD1 | TRBV4-3 | CASSQDWGQRTNYGYTF | TGCGCCAGCAGCCAAGACTGGGGACAGAGAACTAACTATGGCTACACCTTC
. | TRBJ2-5 | . | TRBV7-3 | CASSKSSRETQYF | TGTGCCAGCTCGAAGTCTAGCAGAGAGACCCAGTACTTC
few | TRBJ2-1 | TRBD2 | TRBV28 | CASSLTGLAERNEQFF | TGTGCCAGCAGTCTAACGGGACTAGCGGAAAGAAATGAGCAGTTCTTC
. | TRBJ1-3 | TRBD1 | TRBV19 | CATVDRGFNTIYF | TGTGCCACCGTCGACAGGGGCTTCAACACCATATATTTT
. | TRBJ2-5 | . | TRBV7-2 | CASRPLGLPWETQYF | TGTGCCAGCAGGCCTCTAGGACTCCCCTGGGAGACCCAGTACTTC
once | TRBJ2-2 | TRBD2 | TRBV6-1 | CASSEALVGTTRTGELFF | TGTGCCAGCAGTGAAGCACTAGTCGGGACTACGCGCACCGGGGAGCTGTTTTTT
. | TRBJ1-3 | . | TRBV11-2 | CASSSSVAGGNTIYF | TGTGCCAGCAGCTCGTCGGTGGCGGGGGGAAACACCATATATTTT
. | TRBJ2-1 | . | TRBV27 | CASSLRENNEQFF | TGTGCCAGCAGTTTACGAGAGAACAATGAGCAGTTCTTC
. | TRBJ2-7 | . | TRBV6-5 | CASSYSIPGSSYEQYF | TGTGCCAGCAGTTACTCGATTCCCGGGAGCTCCTACGAGCAGTACTTC
few | TRBJ1-2 | TRBD1 | TRBV5-1 | CASSLGGTGGEGYTF | TGCGCCAGCAGCTTGGGCGGGACAGGGGGTGAAGGCTACACCTTC
few | TRBJ1-5 | TRBD1 | TRBV6-6 | CASSSGGGFNQPQHF | TGTGCCAGCAGCTCGGGAGGGGGCTTTAATCAGCCCCAGCATTTT
. | TRBJ1-5 | . | TRBV29-1 | CSVGWAGQPQHF | TGCAGCGTCGGCTGGGCGGGGCAGCCCCAGCATTTT
. | TRBJ1-5 | TRBD1 | TRBV3-1/TRBV3-2 | CASSTDNRGVQPQHF | TGTGCCAGCAGCACCGACAACAGGGGCGTCCAGCCCCAGCATTTT
once | TRBJ1-2 | . | TRBV28 | CASRQLEFYGYTF | TGTGCCAGCAGACAGTTAGAATTCTATGGCTACACCTTC
once | TRBJ2-1 | TRBD2 | TRBV11-3 | CASSPPTSGTYNEQFF | TGTGCCAGCAGCCCTCCGACTAGCGGGACCTACAATGAGCAGTTCTTC
. | TRBJ1-6 | . | TRBV6-5 | CASSYSVQGNSPLHF | TGTGCCAGCAGTTACTCGGTCCAGGGGAATTCACCCCTCCACTTT
. | TRBJ2-3 | TRBD1 | TRBV24-1 | CATSDPRPDRGHLSTDTQYF | TGTGCCACCAGTGACCCGAGGCCGGACAGGGGACACCTCAGCACAGATACGCAGTATTTT
. | TRBJ1-2 | . | TRBV28 | CASSAGANYGYTF | TGTGCCAGCAGTGCAGGGGCAAACTATGGCTACACCTTC
. | TRBJ2-3 | TRBD2 | TRBV6-2/TRBV6-3 | CASSRGGTRTDTQYF | TGTGCCAGCAGCCGCGGGGGGACTCGCACAGATACGCAGTATTTT
. | TRBJ1-2 | . | TRBV5-4 | CASSSGANYGYTF | TGTGCCAGCAGCTCGGGGGCTAACTATGGCTACACCTTC
. | TRBJ1-2 | TRBD1 | TRBV5-6 | CASRPDRGPYGYTF | TGTGCCAGCCGCCCGGACAGGGGGCCCTATGGCTACACCTTC
. | TRBJ2-5 | . | TRBV7-9 | CASSLGRHGETQYF | TGTGCCAGCAGCTTGGGCAGGCACGGAGAGACCCAGTACTTC
. | TRBJ1-1 | . | TRBV18 | CASSPSIMNTEAFF | TGTGCCAGCTCACCTTCCATCATGAACACTGAAGCTTTCTTT
. | TRBJ1-1 | . | TRBV19 | CASSQTRHTEAFF | TGTGCCAGTAGCCAAACGAGGCATACTGAAGCTTTCTTT
. | TRBJ1-5 | . | TRBV6-6 | CASSYGTGSNQPQHF | TGTGCCAGCAGTTACGGTACGGGTAGCAATCAGCCCCAGCATTTT
few | TRBJ2-3 | . | TRBV21-1 | CASSCGRSTDTQYF | TGTGCCAGCAGCTGCGGGCGGAGCACAGATACGCAGTATTTT
. | TRBJ2-1 | . | TRBV5-1 | CASSLEANEQFF | TGCGCCAGCAGCTTGGAAGCGAATGAGCAGTTCTTC
. | TRBJ2-7 | . | TRBV28 | CASSLTGPYEQYF | TGTGCCAGCAGTTTGACAGGCCCCTACGAGCAGTACTTC
. | TRBJ1-2 | . | TRBV4-1 | CASATQGVANYGYTF | TGCGCCAGCGCAACGCAGGGCGTAGCTAACTATGGCTACACCTTC
. | TRBJ2-7 | . | TRBV7-2 | CASSVGTPPYEQYF | TGTGCCAGCAGCGTCGGGACACCCCCCTACGAGCAGTACTTC
. | TRBJ2-7 | . | TRBV28 | CASSLYLLTRNEQYF | TGTGCCAGCAGTTTATATCTATTGACAAGGAACGAGCAGTACTTC
. | TRBJ2-2 | TRBD1 | TRBV6-6 | CASIESGTGGTGELFF | TGTGCCAGCATCGAATCCGGGACAGGGGGTACCGGGGAGCTGTTTTTT